A single sample gave rise to the 26 T cell receptor beta chains below, sequenced in a study of T cells in Graves' hyperthyroidism and ophthalmopathy (dated by TCRdb to between 2018 and 2021). Libraries came from multiplex PCR. The reads were generated on an Illumina HiSeq 2000. TCR beta CDR3 regions were amplified from RNA transcripts. The first round of RT-PCR for the TCR CDR3 was performed with the HTBI primer set and the Qiagen OneStep RT-PCR kit. The public sequencing data were trimmed at Q25 with fastp and processed into clonotypes with MiXCR by TCRdb, which kept only in-frame beta chains. Each record represents a unique CDR3 protein, reported with the most common genes and DNA among its rows. For this sample the table gives hundreds of thousands of distinct CDR3 sequences, of which over 35% were detected only once. The ten largest clones take up less than 40% of the sample. The sequenced material came from blood. These receptors originate from a woman aged 40 to 49 with Graves' hyperthyroidism.

J is TRBJ1-5 and V is TRBV20-1; 10 nucleotides agree with TRBD1. The CDR3 covers 16 residues. With 4 bases clipped from V and 0 bases from J, the junction kept 6 bases outside the gene matches. The V gene's germline CDR1 is DFQATT and CDR2 SNEGSKA (reference sequence). CDR3 sequence: CSAIRDRGISNQPQHF. Here the CDR3 DNA reads TGCAGTGCTATCCGGGACAGGGGAATTAGCAATCAGCCCCAGCATTTT.

The chain couples TRBV6-4 to TRBJ2-7; no clear D gene. Germline V gene sequence: CDR1 MRHNA, CDR2 SNTAGT. This CDR3 spans 14 amino acids. V was clipped by 6 bases and J by 2 bases, with 14 bases between them. The CDR3 DNA reads as TGTGCCAGCAGCGGCTGGACCGGACCCTACGAGCAGTACTTC. Translated: CASSGWTGPYEQYF.

On this clonotype: At one end, the junction sequence differs from germline, possibly due to a read error. J is TRBJ1-5 and V is TRBV4-3; a weak D match, TRBD1 (6 bases). Germline values: CDR1 LGHNA, CDR2 YSLEER. The CDR3 is made up of 16 amino acids. The DNA for the CDR3 is TGCGTCAGCAGCCAAGTTCAGGGGACCCCTAATCAGCCCCAGCATTTT. Its protein is CVSSQVQGTPNQPQHF.

This clonotype occurred a few times. The gene calls are TRBV20-1 and TRBJ2-7, with a tentative D call TRBD2 (5 bases). V dropped 1 base and J dropped 4 bases, with 14 bases sitting between them. The germline V gene encodes CDR1 DFQATT and CDR2 SNEGSKA (reference sequence). CDR3 size: 14 residues. This CDR3 reads CSARGAGLSYEQYF. CDR3 coding DNA: TGCAGTGCTAGAGGCGCGGGCCTTTCTTACGAGCAGTACTTC.

The chain links TRBV28 to TRBJ1-5; D gene uncertain. Germline CDR1 is MDHEN and CDR2 is SYDVKM. The CDR3 totals 14 residues. Trimming cost V 8 bases and J 7 bases, with 18 bases left between them. This CDR3 reads CASGPSGSSQPQHF. The CDR3 DNA reads as TGTGCCAGCGGCCCCTCAGGCTCTTCGCAGCCCCAGCATTTT.

This clonotype has ten or more counts. J is TRBJ2-7 and V is TRBV5-1; TRBD1 matches at 7 bases. Germline loops: CDR1 SGHRS, CDR2 YFSETQ. This CDR3 has 15 residues. The V segment lost 0 bases and the J segment 3 bases; nucleotides outside the gene matches: 6. CDR3: CASSLAGGQLYEQYF. In nucleotides, the CDR3 is TGCGCCAGCAGCTTGGCTGGGGGACAGCTCTACGAGCAGTACTTC.

The rearrangement uses TRBV7-2 and TRBJ2-7; D is perhaps TRBD1 (5 bases). V dropped 7 bases and J dropped 0 bases, with 13 bases sitting between them. The CDR3 runs to 14 residues. The germline gives CDR1 SGHTA, CDR2 FQGNSA. The CDR3 reads CASTPADTSYEQYF. The CDR3 DNA is TGTGCCAGCACCCCGGCGGACACCTCCTACGAGCAGTACTTC. Complete variable domain (other parts from reference TRBV7-2 and TRBJ2-7): GAGVSQSPSNKVTEKGKDVELRCDPISGHTALYWYRQSLGQGLEFLIYFQGNSAPDKSGLPSDRFSAERTGGSVSTLTIQRTQQEDSAVYLCASTPADTSYEQYFGPGTRLTVT.

V and J are TRBV6-5 and TRBJ1-4; 7 positions match TRBD1. The CDR3 runs 15 residues. The V segment lost 1 base and the J segment 8 bases; nucleotides outside the gene matches: 7. Per germline, CDR1 MNHEY and CDR2 SVGAGI. The CDR3 DNA follows: TGTGCCAGCAGTTACTATCAGGGGGTTGGAGAAAAACTGTTTTTT. It encodes CASSYYQGVGEKLFF.

In DNA form, the CDR3 reads TGTGCCAGCTCACCGGTAGGGACCACGAAGGGCTACACCTTC. Its protein product is CASSPVGTTKGYTF. The gene calls are TRBV18 and TRBJ1-2; a weak D match, TRBD1 (5 bases). V was trimmed by 3 bases and J by 8 bases, leaving 16 bases between them. The germline V gene encodes CDR1 KGHSH and CDR2 LQKENI. The CDR3 sequence is 14 residues long.

This clonotype was seen ten or more times. Sequence at one end of the junction differs from germline and may be a read error. The chain is built from TRBV7-2 and TRBJ1-2, with D possibly being TRBD1 (6 bases). Germline V gene data show CDR1 as SGHTA and CDR2 as FQGNSA. There are 15 residues in the CDR3. This chain's CDR3 is CASSEMGAVNYGYTF. CDR3 sequence (DNA): TGTGCCAGCAGTGAAATGGGGGCAGTTAACTATGGCTACACTTTC.

The rearrangement joins TRBV7-9 to TRBJ2-7; TRBD1 matches at 9 bases. The CDR3 contains 16 residues. Losses at the gene ends were 6 bases for V and 5 bases for J; bases not matched to a gene: 14. The V gene's germline CDR1 is SEHNR and CDR2 FQNEAQ (reference sequence). The CDR3 is CASSLHLGTGFHEQYF. CDR3 nucleotide sequence: TGTGCCAGCAGTCTCCACCTCGGGACAGGGTTCCACGAGCAGTACTTC.

This clonotype was seen a few times. This may be a read error, as it is one base from a much larger clone. The chain combines TRBV20-1 with TRBJ1-5; D remains unclear. Germline loops: CDR1 DFQATT, CDR2 SNEGSKA (reference sequence). This CDR3 has 13 residues. CDR3 coding DNA: TGCAGTGCTAGAGATGTTAGCAATCAGCCCCAGCGTTTT. Amino acid sequence: CSARDVSNQPQRF.

This clonotype was seen many times. V gene TRBV20-1 combines with J gene TRBJ1-1, with unresolved D. The ends were cut back, 3 bases at V and 0 bases at J, with 8 bases in the middle. The CDR3 covers 13 residues. Germline V gene sequence: CDR1 DFQATT, CDR2 SNEGSKA (reference sequence). CDR3 sequence (DNA): TGCAGTGCTAGGTCCCAGATGAACACTGAAGCTTTCTTT. Protein sequence: CSARSQMNTEAFF.

At least ten counts were recorded for this clonotype. The V gene is TRBV7-8, the J gene TRBJ1-1; D is undetermined. The CDR3 runs to 17 residues. Per the germline V gene, CDR1 is SGHVS and CDR2 is FQNEAQ. The V gene lost 3 bases and the J gene lost 4 bases, with 21 bases spanning the gap. The chain's CDR3 is CASSFDSYLSYGTEAFF. CDR3 nucleotides: TGTGCCAGCAGCTTCGATTCCTACTTGTCCTATGGCACTGAAGCTTTCTTT.

This sequence joins TRBV12-3 or TRBV12-4 and TRBJ1-5, with unresolved D. The CDR3 totals 18 residues. The ends were cut back, 6 bases at V and 3 bases at J, with 24 bases in the middle. Written as DNA, the CDR3 is TGTGCCAGCAGCCCCTCGTTTACACCAATCGGCTCCAATCAGCCCCAGCATTTT. Protein product: CASSPSFTPIGSNQPQHF.

V usage is TRBV29-1 and J usage is TRBJ2-2, with D possibly matching TRBD1 (5 bases). Trimming removed 4 bases from V and 4 bases from J, with 10 bases in between. This CDR3 has 13 amino acids. Germline loops: CDR1 SQVTM, CDR2 ANQGSEA. CDR3 residues: CSVASRVTGELFF. The CDR3 coding sequence is TGCAGCGTTGCCAGCAGGGTCACCGGGGAGCTGTTTTTT.

This clonotype turned up a few times. The chain has TRBV28 and TRBJ1-1, with D possibly being TRBD1 (5 bases). This CDR3 has 15 residues. Trimming took off 4 bases at V and 2 bases at J, with 14 bases between the two ends. Germline V gene data show CDR1 as MDHEN and CDR2 as SYDVKM. Written as DNA, the CDR3 is TGTGCCAGCAGTTCGCGACGACAGCTCAACACTGAAGCTTTCTTT. Encoded protein: CASSSRRQLNTEAFF.

This clonotype has only a few counts. The J gene is TRBJ1-2, the V gene TRBV7-2; 8 bases are a match to TRBD1. CDR3 length: 14 amino acids. The junction had 1 base not matched to a gene; V was cut back by 1 base and J by 3 bases. CDR1 and CDR2 (germline): SGHTA, FQGNSA. CDR3 in amino acids: CASSLDRGYYGYTF. The CDR3 DNA reads as TGTGCCAGCAGCTTAGACAGGGGGTACTATGGCTACACCTTC.

This clonotype was observed at least ten times. The rearrangement uses TRBV5-8 and TRBJ2-5; D gene uncertain. This CDR3 comprises 14 residues. The germline V gene encodes CDR1 SGHTS and CDR2 YDEGEE. Trimming removed 4 bases at V and 2 bases at J, with 12 bases between. As DNA, the CDR3 is TGTGCCAGCAGCCTCTACGGCAGTCAAGAGACCCAGTACTTC. Translation gives CASSLYGSQETQYF. Variable domain in full (rest from reference TRBV5-8 and TRBJ2-5): EAGVTQSPTHLIKTRGQQATLRCSPISGHTSVYWYQQALGLGLQFLLWYDEGEERNRGNFPPRFSGRQFPNYSSELNVNALELEDSALYLCASSLYGSQETQYFGPGTRLLVL.

DNA of the CDR3: TGTGCCAGCAGTTTATCGGCGGGGGCAGGGCACCAGCCCCAGCATTTT. Its protein is CASSLSAGAGHQPQHF. This sequence joins TRBV2 and TRBJ1-5; perhaps TRBD1 as D (6 bases). Germline CDR1 is SNHLY and CDR2 is FYNNEI. Trimming took off 5 bases at V and 7 bases at J, with 21 bases between the two ends. This CDR3 comprises 16 residues.

This clonotype was observed a handful of times. V is TRBV6-2 or TRBV6-3 and J is TRBJ1-1; a possible D gene is TRBD1 (6 bases). V was shortened by 0 bases and J by 1 base, with 15 bases between the two germline ends. The germline CDR1 and CDR2 sequences are MNHEY and SVGEGT. This CDR3 has 17 residues. The CDR3 DNA follows: TGTGCCAGCAGTTACTCGGTTAACGGGACACAGAACACTGAAGCTTTCTTT. It codes for CASSYSVNGTQNTEAFF.

The count of this clonotype is one. V gene TRBV4-3 combines with J gene TRBJ1-1; TRBD1 might be the D (6 bases). This CDR3 spans 14 amino acids. Germline V gives CDR1 LGHNA, CDR2 YSLEER. Trimming removed 1 base at V and 4 bases at J, with 10 bases between. The CDR3 nucleotides are TGCGCCAGCAGCCAAGCTACAGGGCTCACTGAAGCTTTCTTT. Protein sequence: CASSQATGLTEAFF.

This clonotype was seen only a few times. The genes are TRBV6-5 and TRBJ1-5, with D possibly TRBD1 on 5 matching bases. Trimming removed 2 bases at V and 5 bases at J, with 10 bases between. The germline CDR1 and CDR2 sequences are MNHEY and SVGAGI. The CDR3 covers 14 residues. The CDR3 spells CASSYGREDQPQHF. The CDR3 nucleotides are TGTGCCAGCAGTTACGGCAGGGAAGATCAGCCCCAGCATTTT.

A remark on this clonotype: The junction departs from the called germline gene at one end, perhaps through a read error. The chain employs TRBV7-9 and TRBJ2-2; D gene uncertain. The CDR3 has 14 residues. Per the germline V gene, CDR1 is SEHNR and CDR2 is FQNEAQ (reference sequence). In DNA form, the CDR3 reads TGTGCCAGCAGCTTCACACAGAACACCCGGGAGCTGTTTTTT. This encodes CASSFTQNTRELFF.

This chain uses TRBV6-2 or TRBV6-3 with TRBJ2-2, with 7 nucleotides matching TRBD1. This CDR3 region has 17 residues. CDR1 is MNHEY and CDR2 is SVGEGT in the germline V gene. V was pared by 6 bases and J by 4 bases, with 14 bases of the junction left unmatched. CDR3 DNA sequence: TGTGCCAGCAGCTTAGGAGCGCGACAGGGTTTCACCGGGGAGCTGTTTTTT. This gives the protein CASSLGARQGFTGELFF.

This chain connects TRBV15 to TRBJ2-5, with 7 bases matching TRBD2. Germline trimming cut 0 bases from V and 4 bases from J; bases unmatched to any gene: 23. The CDR3 runs 21 residues. Germline assignment: CDR1 LNHNV and CDR2 YYDKDF (reference sequence). CDR3 protein: CATSRDLDVIGPAGMGETQYF. The CDR3 DNA sequence: TGTGCCACCAGCAGAGATCTCGACGTCATCGGACCAGCGGGAATGGGAGAGACCCAGTACTTC.